The entry below describes one T cell receptor beta chain. The entry originates in a study of shared clonotypes between healthy human individuals. Overall study: Donors had three CD4 naive, three CD4 memory, two CD8 naive and one CD8 memory plate apiece.

Clones were read by immunoSEQ multiplex PCR, and TCRdb kept only the in-frame ones, dropping some. The data contain roughly 2.5 million clones, around nine tenths of them singletons. Germline values: CDR1 SGHRS, CDR2 YFSETQ. Trimming removed 4 bases from V and 6 bases from J, with 10 bases in between. The CDR3 runs 12 residues. This chain links TRBV5-1 with TRBJ1-1; the D gene is possibly TRBD1 (5 bases). Sequencing was carried out using naive CD4+ T cells sorted from blood. The subset is: CD45RA+ positively selected. The receptor's source is a man between 18 and 35 years old in good health. CDR3 DNA sequence: TGCGCCAGCAGCCCGGAAGGGGCTGAAGCTTTCTTT. Translation gives CASSPEGAEAFF.